The next 18 T cell receptor beta chains were all read from a single sample in a study of identical twins. Via MiXCR, TCRdb re-called the 5' RACE reads, giving one row per CDR3 protein. The sample has about 520,000 distinct CDR3 sequences, 22% seen once. These records were also assigned to another study, of T cells expressing NK-cell markers.

The specimen was CD4+ T cells sorted from blood. The origin of the receptors is a young woman in good health.

The sample holds a few counts of this clonotype. This chain connects TRBV4-3 to TRBJ1-1; D unclear. The CDR3 has 11 amino acids. Germline assignment: CDR1 LGHNA and CDR2 YSLEER. Trimming stripped 8 bases from V and 4 bases from J, with 8 bases between. The CDR3 protein is CASGSGTEAFF. For the CDR3, the DNA is TGCGCCAGCGGATCGGGCACTGAAGCTTTCTTT.

This clonotype was seen a handful of times. V and J are TRBV20-1 and TRBJ2-1; the match to TRBD2 covers 10 bases. The V gene's germline CDR1 is DFQATT and CDR2 SNEGSKA (reference sequence). The CDR3 totals 16 residues. The V and J ends lost 5 bases and 0 bases, in that order; junction bases with no gene match: 7. CDR3 region: CSAPGTSASSYNEQFF. CDR3 bases: TGCAGTGCTCCCGGGACTAGCGCTTCCTCCTACAATGAGCAGTTCTTC.

The chain uses TRBV21-1 and TRBJ2-5; the table names TRBD2, a call not compared with the DNA. TRBV21-1 is shown as a pseudogene. The CDR3 extends over 16 amino acids. The CDR3 is CASSKAGTIDVETQYF. The CDR3 region has the DNA TGTGCCAGCAGCAAAGCGGGGACTATAGATGTAGAGACCCAGTACTTC.

This clonotype showed up just a few times. This chain links TRBV12-3 or TRBV12-4 with TRBJ2-1, with TRBD2 matching over 8 bases. Unmatched junction bases numbered 7, after V lost 6 bases and J lost 3 bases. This CDR3 contains 15 residues. The CDR3 DNA sequence: TGTGCCAGCAGCCCCGGGAGGGACTACTACAATGAGCAGTTCTTC. Its protein is CASSPGRDYYNEQFF.

This clonotype was found a few times. The rearrangement joins TRBV20-1 to TRBJ2-7; no definite D call. Germline V gene sequence: CDR1 DFQATT, CDR2 SNEGSKA (reference sequence). This CDR3 has 14 amino acids. Trimming pared 6 bases from V and 2 bases from J, leaving 17 bases between. CDR3: CSAATSIGPYEQYF. The CDR3 DNA reads TGCAGTGCCGCGACTTCGATAGGGCCCTACGAGCAGTACTTC.

The rearrangement joins TRBV6-1 to TRBJ2-3; TRBD1 or TRBD2 may be the D gene (6 bases each). Germline assignment: CDR1 MNHNS and CDR2 SASEGT. The CDR3 is 18 residues long. Trimming pared 8 bases from V and 0 bases from J, leaving 24 bases between. The CDR3 loop is CASGRGYSWGESTDTQYF. The DNA of the CDR3 is TGTGCCAGCGGCAGGGGCTATAGTTGGGGGGAGAGCACAGATACGCAGTATTTT.

The rearrangement uses TRBV28 and TRBJ2-3; 8 positions match TRBD1. Trimming cost V 8 bases and J 5 bases; bases outside gene matches: 12. The CDR3 length is 15 residues. CDR1 and CDR2 from the germline V gene are MDHEN and SYDVKM. The CDR3 region has the DNA TGTGCCAGCTGTCTAAGCAGGGGGCTTATAGATACGCAGTATTTT. Its translation is CASCLSRGLIDTQYF.

This clonotype was seen ten or more times. This chain joins TRBV7-2 and TRBJ2-3; 7 nucleotides match TRBD1. Germline lookup yields CDR1 SGHTA and CDR2 FQGNSA. The CDR3 is made up of 15 amino acids. V was pared by 5 bases and J by 4 bases, with 9 bases of the junction left unmatched. CDR3 coding DNA: TGTGCCAGCAGCCCCCGGACAGGCGGCGCAGATACGCAGTATTTT. Protein product: CASSPRTGGADTQYF.

Ten or more counts support this clonotype. The junction and the germline gene differ at one end; a read error may be behind it. V and J are TRBV5-1 and TRBJ2-3; D ambiguous. This CDR3 spans 13 amino acids. CDR1 and CDR2 from the germline V gene are SGHRS and YFSETQ. The CDR3 sequence: CASSLGSTDTQYF. Here the CDR3 DNA reads TGTGCCAGCAGCTTGGGGAGCACAGATACGCAGTATTTT.

The gene calls are TRBV29-1 and TRBJ2-7; 8 nucleotides line up with TRBD1. Trimming at V came to 6 bases and at J to 2 bases, leaving 9 bases not matched to a gene. Germline assignment: CDR1 SQVTM and CDR2 ANQGSEA. The CDR3 runs to 14 residues. The CDR3 sequence: CSVGGEDRAYEQYF. The CDR3 DNA is TGCAGCGTCGGGGGTGAGGACAGGGCCTACGAGCAGTACTTC.

Ten or more counts support this clonotype. The chain carries TRBV20-1 and TRBJ1-2; 8 bases fit TRBD1. This CDR3 comprises 14 residues. Germline V gives CDR1 DFQATT, CDR2 SNEGSKA (reference sequence). The V and J ends lost 4 bases and 4 bases, in that order; junction bases with no gene match: 8. CDR3 sequence: CSATFAGGIYGYTF. DNA of the CDR3: TGCAGTGCTACTTTTGCAGGGGGCATCTATGGCTACACCTTC.

This clonotype was counted ten times or more. CDR3 loop: CASGPGQGGGNIAKNIQYF. As DNA, the CDR3 is TGTGCTAGTGGCCCCGGACAGGGGGGGGGCAATATAGCCAAAAACATTCAGTACTTC. The chain couples TRBV12-5 to TRBJ2-4, with 10 bases identical to TRBD1. CDR1 LGHNT and CDR2 FRNRAP come from the germline V gene. V lost 6 bases to trimming and J lost 0 bases; unmatched junction nucleotides: 14. The CDR3 is 19 amino acids.

The chain employs TRBV7-2 and TRBJ2-5, with no clear D. Trimming pared 5 bases from V and 4 bases from J, leaving 11 bases between. Germline-derived CDR1 and CDR2 are SGHTA and FQGNSA. The CDR3 is 13 amino acids. Here the CDR3 DNA reads TGTGCCAGCAGCCCCACGCCTGGAGAGACCCAGTACTTC. Translated, it gives CASSPTPGETQYF. The whole variable domain, filled in from reference TRBV7-2 and TRBJ2-5, reads GAGVSQSPSNKVTEKGKDVELRCDPISGHTALYWYRQSLGQGLEFLIYFQGNSAPDKSGLPSDRFSAERTGGSVSTLTIQRTQQEDSAVYLCASSPTPGETQYFGPGTRLLVL.

This clonotype has only a few counts. The chain links TRBV7-9 to TRBJ2-5; 10 bases are a match to TRBD2. This CDR3 is 13 amino acids long. V shed 4 bases and J 4 bases; nucleotides not matched to a gene: 0. From germline, CDR1 is SEHNR and CDR2 FQNEAQ (reference sequence). DNA for the CDR3: TGTGCCAGCAGCTGGACTAGCGGAGAGACCCAGTACTTC. Its protein product is CASSWTSGETQYF.

V gene TRBV27 combines with J gene TRBJ2-6; D is ambiguous. The length of the CDR3 is 16 residues. The germline V gene encodes CDR1 MNHEY and CDR2 SMNVEV (reference sequence). V dropped 10 bases and J dropped 4 bases, with 20 bases sitting between them. CDR3 DNA: TGTGCCACCACTCCCTGGGGAAAATCCGGGGCCAACGTCCTGACTTTC. As protein: CATTPWGKSGANVLTF.

The chain joins TRBV5-1 to TRBJ1-5; maybe TRBD1 (5 bases). V dropped 2 bases and J dropped 0 bases, with 15 bases sitting between them. Germline values: CDR1 SGHRS, CDR2 YFSETQ. The CDR3 consists of 17 residues. The CDR3 DNA reads TGCGCCAGCAGCTTAGCGGGGGGTCATTATAGCAATCAGCCCCAGCATTTT. It encodes CASSLAGGHYSNQPQHF.

The V call is TRBV3-1, the J call TRBJ2-1; 7 nucleotides match TRBD2. The J segment lost 12 bases and the V segment lost 6 bases, leaving 11 bases of the junction unmatched. CDR1 and CDR2 (germline): LGHDT, YNNKEL (reference sequence). The CDR3 length is 13 residues. The CDR3 region is CASRGARGEAQFF. CDR3 nucleotide sequence: TGTGCCAGCAGGGGCGCACGGGGGGAAGCGCAGTTCTTC.

The chain links TRBV18 to TRBJ1-6, with D possibly TRBD1 on 5 matching bases. The CDR3 covers 14 residues. The V and J ends lost 3 bases and 7 bases respectively, with 10 bases between them. The germline V gene has CDR1 KGHSH and CDR2 LQKENI. The CDR3 here is CASSPGGDNSPLHF. For the CDR3, the DNA is TGTGCCAGCTCACCGGGGGGGGACAATTCACCCCTCCACTTT.